This T cell receptor (beta chain) was recorded in a study of early T cells in non-severe SARS-CoV-2 infection. Across the whole study: Sequencing was performed on bulk RNA from unsorted whole blood, leaving chains unpaired.

This CDR3 is built from 17 residues. Germline V gene sequence: CDR1 LNHNV, CDR2 YYDKDF (reference sequence). V dropped 1 base and J dropped 6; count of bases not matched to a gene: 10. The TCR library protocol was used to attach unique molecular identifiers. These identifiers were attached to individual cDNA molecules. TCRdb recomputed calls from the 5' RACE reads with MiXCR, one row per CDR3 protein. The sample has tens of thousands of distinct CDR3 sequences; around 13% are singletons. This sequence joins TRBV15 and TRBJ2-3; 10 bases map to TRBD2. This specimen consisted of whole blood, obtained at baseline. The clonotype comes from an adult who was a healthcare worker with PCR-confirmed SARS-CoV-2 infection or an uninfected control (not recorded which). The CDR3 region has the DNA TGTGCCACCAGCAGAGTCGGGCTAGCGGGAGTATCGGATACGCAGTATTTT. Protein sequence: CATSRVGLAGVSDTQYF.